These 27 T cell receptor beta chains came from one sample sequenced in a study of blood T cell repertoires in COVID-19. Generated by immunoSEQ multiplex PCR, the TCRdb table keeps only in-frame clones and is missing some. The sample lists 75,000 to 90,000 clones; over 80% were seen once. Sequenced: peripheral blood. The receptors originated from a man older than 75 with acute or convalescent COVID-19.

The chain couples TRBV28 to TRBJ1-6; 9 bases match TRBD1. Germline V lookup: CDR1 MDHEN, CDR2 SYDVKM. Trimming at V came to 4 bases and at J to 4 bases, leaving 5 bases not matched to a gene. This CDR3 contains 16 residues. CDR3 nucleotide sequence: TGTGCCAGCAGTTCGGACAGGGGTAAGTATAATTCACCCCTCCACTTT. Translation gives CASSSDRGKYNSPLHF.

This clone appeared once. CDR3 amino acids: CASSSDGRNQPQHF. The CDR3 bases are TGTGCCAGCAGCTCCGACGGGAGGAATCAGCCCCAGCATTTT. The chain joins TRBV7-2 to TRBJ1-5; D call uncertain. CDR3 length: 14 residues. Between the trimmed V and J ends, which lost 4 bases and 4 bases, there was a span of 11 bases. Germline CDR1 reads SGHTA; CDR2 reads FQGNSA.

V usage is TRBV19 and J usage is TRBJ1-5; 7 nucleotides agree with TRBD1. This CDR3 has 13 amino acids. From germline, CDR1 is LNHDA and CDR2 SQIVND (reference sequence). J was trimmed by 7 bases and V by 6 bases; bases with no gene match: 6. This CDR3 is CASRIQGRQPQHF. CDR3 nucleotide sequence: TGTGCCAGTAGGATACAGGGGAGACAGCCCCAGCATTTT.

CDR3 nucleotide sequence: TGTGCCAGCAGCTCCAGGGTAGCCGACGAGCAGTACTTC. Its protein is CASSSRVADEQYF. The chain carries TRBV7-8 and TRBJ2-7, with TRBD1 as a possible D gene (5 bases). Germline lookup yields CDR1 SGHVS and CDR2 FQNEAQ. The CDR3 length is 13 residues. Trimming cost V 4 bases and J 5 bases, with 12 bases left between them. Using reference TRBV7-8 and TRBJ2-7 for the parts outside the CDR3, the full variable domain is GAGVSQSPRYKVAKRGQDVALRCDPISGHVSLFWYQQALGQGPEFLTYFQNEAQLDKSGLPSDRFFAERPEGSVSTLKIQRTQQEDSAVYLCASSSRVADEQYFGPGTRLTVT.

V gene TRBV5-1 combines with J gene TRBJ2-7, with 7 bases lining up with TRBD1. Per germline, CDR1 SGHRS and CDR2 YFSETQ. V was pared by 2 bases and J by 2 bases, with 7 bases of the junction left unmatched. The CDR3 runs 15 residues. CDR3 sequence (DNA): TGCGCCAGCAGCTTAGGGACAGTGAAACCCTACGAGCAGTACTTC. Its translation is CASSLGTVKPYEQYF.

The chain has TRBV29-1 and TRBJ1-2; 9 nucleotides agree with TRBD1. The CDR3 has 15 residues. The ends lost 3 bases at V and 3 bases at J; junction bases unmatched: 8. CDR1 is SQVTM and CDR2 is ANQGSEA in the germline V gene. CDR3 DNA: TGCAGCGTTGAGTCGACAGGGGGAACCCACTATGGCTACACCTTC. Translated, it gives CSVESTGGTHYGYTF.

The J gene is TRBJ1-2, the V gene TRBV27; D is uncertain. The length of the CDR3 is 12 residues. V was shortened by 2 bases and J by 6 bases, with 7 bases between the two germline ends. The germline V gene has CDR1 MNHEY and CDR2 SMNVEV (reference sequence). This CDR3 reads CASSLRGDGYTF. CDR3 nucleotides: TGTGCCAGCAGTTTACGGGGTGATGGCTACACCTTC.

The CDR3 protein is CASSYRLVRRGNEQFF. CDR3 nucleotide sequence: TGTGCCAGCAGTTACCGTCTCGTCCGCCGCGGCAATGAGCAGTTCTTC. The rearrangement joins TRBV27 to TRBJ2-1; D ambiguous. Germline values: CDR1 MNHEY, CDR2 SMNVEV (reference sequence). With 4 bases removed from V and 6 bases from J, the gap between germline ends came to 19 bases. CDR3 length: 16 residues.

The chain is built from TRBV3-1 (or the pseudogene TRBV3-2) and TRBJ1-2, with no clear D. This CDR3 has 15 amino acids. Trimming stripped 1 base from V and 4 bases from J, with 13 bases between. CDR1 and CDR2 from the germline V gene are LGHDT and YNNKEL (reference sequence). In DNA form, the CDR3 reads TGTGCCAGCAGCCAAGCGCCCGGGAAGGCCTATGGCTACACCTTC. It translates to CASSQAPGKAYGYTF.

In this sample, this clone turned up a few times. The chain links TRBV18 to TRBJ1-1; D not certain. Germline V gene data show CDR1 as KGHSH and CDR2 as LQKENI. Trimming stripped 6 bases from V and 5 bases from J, with 13 bases between. This CDR3 region has 13 residues. CDR3 sequence reads: CASSQVGGTEAFF. CDR3 bases: TGTGCCAGCTCCCAAGTGGGAGGAACTGAAGCTTTCTTT.

The V and J genes are TRBV12-3 or TRBV12-4 and TRBJ1-2; TRBD1 is a possible D gene (5 bases). Deletions cut 7 bases from V and 6 bases from J, with 12 bases between. CDR3 length: 12 amino acids. The CDR3 spells CASNQGGHGYTF. The CDR3 nucleotides read TGTGCCAGCAACCAGGGAGGTCATGGCTACACCTTC.

The chain combines TRBV7-9 with TRBJ1-5; 7 positions match TRBD1. The CDR3 is 16 residues long. Germline loops: CDR1 SEHNR, CDR2 FQNEAQ (reference sequence). V lost 4 bases and J lost 0; bases outside the gene matches: 6. The CDR3 DNA follows: TGTGCCAGCAGCTCCGGGACAGCCCATAGCAATCAGCCCCAGCATTTT. Its protein is CASSSGTAHSNQPQHF.

The chain couples TRBV18 to TRBJ1-2; 7 positions agree with TRBD1. V dropped 3 bases and J dropped 4; count of bases not matched to a gene: 5. This CDR3 has 14 residues. Germline V gene sequence: CDR1 KGHSH, CDR2 LQKENI. CDR3 in DNA: TGTGCCAGCTCACCTCTGGGACAGCTCTATGGCTACACCTTC. This codes for CASSPLGQLYGYTF.

The gene calls are TRBV10-2 and TRBJ1-1, with 7 bases aligning to TRBD1. The CDR3 consists of 13 residues. The V and J ends lost 4 bases and 6 bases, in that order; junction bases with no gene match: 5. Germline V gene sequence: CDR1 WSHSY, CDR2 SAAADI. CDR3 nucleotide sequence: TGCGCCAGCAGTGCCGACAGGGTCTCTGAAGCTTTCTTT. As protein: CASSADRVSEAFF.

V is TRBV20-1 and J is TRBJ2-7; TRBD1 is a possible D gene (5 bases). The CDR3 loop spans 11 amino acids. Trimming removed 4 bases from V and 9 bases from J, with 13 bases in between. Per germline, CDR1 DFQATT and CDR2 SNEGSKA (reference sequence). As DNA, the CDR3 is TGCAGTGCTATTCAGGGCCTCAGGCAGTACTTC. It specifies CSAIQGLRQYF.

This clone was observed a few times. This chain uses TRBV5-1 with TRBJ2-7; D is possibly TRBD1 (5 bases). CDR3 length: 12 residues. Germline CDR1 is SGHRS and CDR2 is YFSETQ. V dropped 7 bases and J dropped 2 bases, with 10 bases sitting between them. In DNA form, the CDR3 reads TGCGCCAGCGGGCAGGGAACCTACGAGCAGTACTTC. It codes for CASGQGTYEQYF.

The chain couples TRBV7-3 to TRBJ1-5; 9 positions match TRBD1. Unmatched junction bases numbered 9, after V lost 5 bases and J lost 4 bases. The CDR3 totals 16 residues. The germline V gene has CDR1 SGHTA and CDR2 FQGTGA. CDR3 sequence reads: CASSMNRGQRNQPQHF. Written as DNA, the CDR3 is TGTGCCAGCAGCATGAACAGGGGGCAAAGAAATCAGCCCCAGCATTTT.

With regard to this clone: The identical CDR3 is also encoded by other nucleotide sequences in the sample. The J gene is TRBJ2-2, the V gene TRBV28, with a tentative D call TRBD1 (5 bases). Germline V gives CDR1 MDHEN, CDR2 SYDVKM. The CDR3 consists of 15 residues. The V end was cut by 6 bases, the J end by 1 base, with 12 bases between. DNA for the CDR3: TGTGCCAGCAGCTCACGACAGCTGAACACCGGGGAGCTGTTTTTT. This sequence encodes CASSSRQLNTGELFF. Looking up the rest from reference TRBV28 and TRBJ2-2 gives the full variable domain: DVKVTQSSRYLVKRTGEKVFLECVQDMDHENMFWYRQDPGLGLRLIYFSYDVKMKEKGDIPEGYSVSREKKERFSLILESASTNQTSMYLCASSSRQLNTGELFFGEGSRLTVL.

This clone was counted a single time. The J gene is TRBJ1-1, the V gene TRBV2, with D possibly TRBD1 on 6 matching bases. V lost 4 bases and J 3 bases, leaving 18 bases between the germline ends. Germline V gene sequence: CDR1 SNHLY, CDR2 FYNNEI. The length of the CDR3 is 16 residues. CDR3 DNA sequence: TGTGCCAGCAGTGGACGTACCGGGACAAAGTACACTGAAGCTTTCTTT. Encoded protein: CASSGRTGTKYTEAFF.

V usage is TRBV9 and J usage is TRBJ2-1, with D perhaps matching TRBD2 (6 bases). With 0 bases removed from V and 10 bases from J, the gap between germline ends came to 14 bases. The germline gives CDR1 SGDLS, CDR2 YYNGEE. The CDR3 is 14 residues long. The CDR3 spells CASSVEPGVREQFF. The CDR3 bases are TGTGCCAGCAGCGTAGAGCCGGGGGTCAGGGAGCAGTTCTTC.

The chain is built from TRBV28 and TRBJ1-3; TRBD1 matches 9 bases. Per germline, CDR1 MDHEN and CDR2 SYDVKM. Trimming took 4 bases from V and 7 from J; bases not matched to a gene: 8. The CDR3 has 15 residues. The CDR3 loop reads CASSSPGQGGNTIYF. DNA for the CDR3: TGTGCCAGCAGTTCACCGGGACAGGGAGGGAACACCATATATTTT.

The chain recombines TRBV25-1 with TRBJ2-7; 7 bases line up with TRBD1. The CDR3 loop spans 16 amino acids. V shed 3 bases, J shed 2 bases, and the junction held 10 bases outside the gene matches. Germline V gives CDR1 MGHDK, CDR2 SYGVNS. The DNA of the CDR3 is TGTGCCAGCAGTGATCCCTTGACAGGGCTCACCTACGAGCAGTACTTC. Its translation is CASSDPLTGLTYEQYF.

The chain carries TRBV5-6 and TRBJ2-3; D remains ambiguous. Germline CDR1 is SGHDT and CDR2 is YYEEEE. Trimming removed 0 bases from V and 3 bases from J, with 8 bases in between. CDR3 size: 14 residues. The chain's CDR3 is CASSLGLDTDTQYF. CDR3 DNA: TGTGCCAGCAGCTTGGGGCTAGATACAGATACGCAGTATTTT.

V and J are TRBV23-1 and TRBJ2-7; 7 positions match TRBD1. Being an ORF, TRBV23-1 has a function that is uncertain. V was clipped by 1 base and J by 2 bases; unmatched bases: 8. The CDR3 consists of 16 residues. CDR3 DNA sequence: TGCGCCAGCAGTCAATGGTTGAGGCAGGGGGCCTACGAGCAGTACTTC. Its translation: CASSQWLRQGAYEQYF.

This sequence joins TRBV18 and TRBJ1-2; 8 bases align to TRBD1. Germline loops: CDR1 KGHSH, CDR2 LQKENI. With V trimmed by 1 base and J by 4 bases, 5 bases remained unmatched. This CDR3 has 15 amino acids. CDR3 sequence: CASSPLETGAYGYTF. The CDR3 region has the DNA TGTGCCAGCTCACCACTCGAGACAGGGGCCTATGGCTACACCTTC.

This sequence joins TRBV19 and TRBJ1-1, with D possibly matching TRBD1 (5 bases). The ends were cut back, 1 base at V and 4 bases at J, with 10 bases in the middle. Germline V lookup: CDR1 LNHDA, CDR2 SQIVND (reference sequence). CDR3 length: 14 amino acids. CDR3 in amino acids: CASSIGRVATEAFF. DNA of the CDR3: TGTGCCAGTAGTATAGGCAGGGTGGCCACTGAAGCTTTCTTT.

The chain employs TRBV20-1 and TRBJ2-7; no firm D call. The CDR3 extends over 11 amino acids. Germline V gene sequence: CDR1 DFQATT, CDR2 SNEGSKA (reference sequence). With 6 bases removed from V and 6 bases from J, the gap between germline ends came to 12 bases. DNA of the CDR3: TGCAGTGCCCCCCGCGCTGGCGAGCAGTACTTC. This codes for CSAPRAGEQYF.